The present T cell receptor (beta chain) was sequenced within a study of blood T cells in healthy people across ages. A word on this clonotype: The antigen remains undetermined.

V lost 8 bases and J lost 10; bases outside the gene matches: 22. The CDR3 is made up of 17 amino acids. Germline V gene data show CDR1 as SNHLY and CDR2 as FYNNEI. Study results and limitations: Donors of long life had a larger count of naive CD4+ cells and greater diversity than aged donors.

A sample-barcoded 5' primer and a J-beta primer mix were used in a second PCR of roughly 7 to 12 cycles. A template-switch adaptor containing 12 random nucleotides labeled each cDNA molecule. MiXCR, run by TCRdb on the 5' RACE reads, gives a single entry per CDR3 protein. The data hold 2 million or so distinct CDR3 sequences, with around 50% observed a single time. The clonotype comes from a woman between 40 and 55 years old in good health. Sequencing used blood. This chain connects TRBV2 to TRBJ2-5, with TRBD2 identical over 10 bases. CDR3 bases: TGTGCCAGCCTAATGGAGCGGGGGGGCCATCGGCCGTCTATCCAGTACTTC. Protein sequence: CASLMERGGHRPSIQYF.